The clone carrying this T cell receptor beta chain appeared a single time. Original data processing: Reference gene primer amplification in the assay estimated nucleated cell counts. Some clones are missing from TCRdb's copy, which holds only in-frame ones; the method was immunoSEQ multiplex PCR. The V and J calls and the clone size are those of that table, but D and trimming were determined from the DNA. Of about 380,000 clones listed, 88% were seen once; the top ten hold more than 0.95%. Cohort 3 donors were reported recovered after two negative PCRs, clearance, or symptom resolution. This sample stems from a study of blood T cell repertoires in COVID-19. Study details: Italy, Spain and the United States were the sources of the convalescent and acute COVID-19 samples.

J gave up 7 bases and V 4 bases, and 10 bases lay outside the gene matches. This CDR3 is built from 16 residues. Germline assignment: CDR1 SGHRS and CDR2 YFSETQ. The sample was PBMCs or T cells enriched from blood (not recorded which). The sequence derives from a woman aged 18-29 years who had recovered from COVID-19. V gene TRBV5-1 combines with J gene TRBJ1-4, with 10 bases lining up with TRBD1. CDR3 sequence reads: CASSPQSGTGVEKLFF. The CDR3 nucleotides are TGCGCCAGCAGCCCGCAATCCGGGACAGGGGTTGAAAAACTGTTTTTT. The variable domain in full, completed from reference TRBV5-1 and TRBJ1-4, reads KAGVTQTPRYLIKTRGQQVTLSCSPISGHRSVSWYQQTPGQGLQFLFEYFSETQRNKGNFPGRFSGRQFSNSRSEMNVSTLELGDSALYLCASSPQSGTGVEKLFFGSGTQLSVL.